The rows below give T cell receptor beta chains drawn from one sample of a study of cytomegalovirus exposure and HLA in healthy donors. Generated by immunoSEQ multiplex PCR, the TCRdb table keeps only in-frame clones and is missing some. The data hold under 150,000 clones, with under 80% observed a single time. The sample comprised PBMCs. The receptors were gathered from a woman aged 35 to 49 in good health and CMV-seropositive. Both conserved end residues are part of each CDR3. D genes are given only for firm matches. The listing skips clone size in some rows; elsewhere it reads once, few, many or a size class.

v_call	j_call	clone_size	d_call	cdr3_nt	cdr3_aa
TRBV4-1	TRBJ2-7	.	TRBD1	TGCGCCAGCAGCCAAGATGGGACAGGGGGCGGAGAGCAGTACTTC	CASSQDGTGGGEQYF
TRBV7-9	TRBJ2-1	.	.	TGTGCCAGCAGCTTAGGGGGGGTTGAGTACGGTGAGCAGTTCTTC	CASSLGGVEYGEQFF
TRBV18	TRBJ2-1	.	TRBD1	TGTGCCAGCTCGCCCACTGGGACAGGATATTTACGGCAGTTCTTC	CASSPTGTGYLRQFF
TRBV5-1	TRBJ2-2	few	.	TGCGCCAGCAGCTTGCGTCCGAGGGCCGGGGAGCTGTTTTTT	CASSLRPRAGELFF
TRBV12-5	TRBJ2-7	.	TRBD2	TGTGCTAGTGGCAGCCTAGCGGGATGGGAGCAGTACTTC	CASGSLAGWEQYF
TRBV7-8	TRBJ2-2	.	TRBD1	TGTGCCAGCAGCTCCTTCCTGGACAGGCGCAACACCGGGGAGCTGTTTTTT	CASSSFLDRRNTGELFF
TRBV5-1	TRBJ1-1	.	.	TGCGCCAGCACCCAGGGCGGGGGGGCCACTGAAGCTTTCTTT	CASTQGGGATEAFF
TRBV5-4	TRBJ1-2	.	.	TGTGCCAGCAGCCCCCGGGGGGCGCAATATGGCTACACCTTC	CASSPRGAQYGYTF
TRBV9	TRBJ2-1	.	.	TGTGCCAGCAGCGTGGGGGACATACTCTCTGCCGAGACCTACAATGAGCAGTTCTTC	CASSVGDILSAETYNEQFF
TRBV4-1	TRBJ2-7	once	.	TGCGCCAGCAGCCAAGATTTCTCACGCGCCGGGGAGCAGTACTTC	CASSQDFSRAGEQYF
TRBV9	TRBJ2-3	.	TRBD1	TGTGCCAGCAGCAAGACAGGGCTAAGCACAGATACGCAGTATTTT	CASSKTGLSTDTQYF
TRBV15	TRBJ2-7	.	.	TGTGCCACCAGCTCCATCAGGGAGGATTACGAGCAGTACTTC	CATSSIREDYEQYF
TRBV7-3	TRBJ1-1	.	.	TGTGCCTCCTCAGACAGCCCGAACACTGAAGCTTTCTTT	CASSDSPNTEAFF
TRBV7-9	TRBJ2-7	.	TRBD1	TGTGCCAGCAGCGTGGGACAGTGGAGCTCCTACGAGCAGTACTTC	CASSVGQWSSYEQYF
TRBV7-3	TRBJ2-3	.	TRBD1	TGTGCCAGCAGCCCAGGGACAGGTTCAGATACGCAGTATTTT	CASSPGTGSDTQYF
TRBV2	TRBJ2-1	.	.	TGTGCCAGCAGTGTTTACCCCGCGGTCTCCGGCGGGGAGCAGTTCTTC	CASSVYPAVSGGEQFF
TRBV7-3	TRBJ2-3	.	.	TGTGCCAGCAGCTTGTACGGGAGCGGAACAGATACGCAGTATTTT	CASSLYGSGTDTQYF
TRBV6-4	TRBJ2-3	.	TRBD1	TGTGCCAGCAGTGACTCGACAGGGGGCGCAGATACGCAGTATTTT	CASSDSTGGADTQYF
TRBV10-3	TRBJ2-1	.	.	TGTGCCATCCTTGGGCAGGGTGCCAATGAGCAGTTCTTC	CAILGQGANEQFF
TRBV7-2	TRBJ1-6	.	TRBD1	TGTGCCAGCAGCCCCCTGACAGGGGGCCGTTCACCCCTCCACTTT	CASSPLTGGRSPLHF
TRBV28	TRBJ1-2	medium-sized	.	TGTGCCAGCAACAGCAATAACTATGGCTACACCTTC	CASNSNNYGYTF
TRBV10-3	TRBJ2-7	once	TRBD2	TGTGCCATCAGTGGGGGAGGGTCGAGCTCCTACGAGCAGTACTTC	CAISGGGSSSYEQYF
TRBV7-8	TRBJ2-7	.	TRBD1	TGTGCCAGCGGGAGACAGGGAAGCTCCTACGAGCAGTACTTC	CASGRQGSSYEQYF
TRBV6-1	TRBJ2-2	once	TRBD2	TGTGCCAGCAGTGAAGTTGCGGGGGCGAACACCGGGGAGCTGTTTTTT	CASSEVAGANTGELFF
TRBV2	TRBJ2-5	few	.	TGTGCCAGCACCATTGAGGGCCAAGAGACCCAGTACTTC	CASTIEGQETQYF
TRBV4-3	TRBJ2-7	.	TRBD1	TGCGCCAGCAGCCAAGCCCCTTGGGGGACAGGGGGCGAGCAGTACTTC	CASSQAPWGTGGEQYF
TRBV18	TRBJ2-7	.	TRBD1	TGTGCCAGCTCACCACCGACAGGGAAATACGAGCAGTACTTC	CASSPPTGKYEQYF
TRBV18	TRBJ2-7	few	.	TGTGCCAGCTCACCACTTGACATCTACGAGCAGTACTTC	CASSPLDIYEQYF
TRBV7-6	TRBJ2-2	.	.	TGTGCCAGCAGCCCCCGACAGGGAGGGAACACCGGGGAGCTGTTTTTT	CASSPRQGGNTGELFF
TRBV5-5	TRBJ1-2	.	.	TGTGCCAGCAGCTTATATACTGACGCAGGCGAAGGCTACACCTTC	CASSLYTDAGEGYTF
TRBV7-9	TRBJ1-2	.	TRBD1	TGTGCCAGCAGCTCGACAGGGGTAAACTATGGCTACACCTTC	CASSSTGVNYGYTF
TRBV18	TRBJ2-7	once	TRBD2	TGTGCCAGCTCACCACCAGGTAGCGGGAGGGCCTACGAGCAGTACTTC	CASSPPGSGRAYEQYF
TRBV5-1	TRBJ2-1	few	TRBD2	TGCGCCAGCAGCCCTAGGACTAGCGGGAGTTCGGATGAGCAGTTCTTC	CASSPRTSGSSDEQFF
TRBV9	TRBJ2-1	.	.	TGTGCCAGCAGCGAGGATCGACTAGTAGCCTACAATGAGCAGTTCTTC	CASSEDRLVAYNEQFF
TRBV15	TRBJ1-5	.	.	TGTGCCACCAGCAGAGTTGGGTGGGGGGTTGATCAGCCCCAGCATTTT	CATSRVGWGVDQPQHF
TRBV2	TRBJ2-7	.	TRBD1	TGTGCCAGCAGGAGACAGGGGTCCTCCTACGAGCAGTACTTC	CASRRQGSSYEQYF
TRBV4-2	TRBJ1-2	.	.	TGTGCCAGCAGCCAAAGAATCCCCCCAGGGCCGCGCGTCCCCCCGAACTATGGCTACACCTTC	CASSQRIPPGPRVPPNYGYTF
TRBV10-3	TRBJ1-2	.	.	TGTGCCATCAGTGAGTCGACGGGTGGCCTCTATGGCTACACCTTC	CAISESTGGLYGYTF